These 17 T cell receptor beta chains were sequenced from one sample in a study of vaccination and CD4 T cells after COVID-19. Indicated treatment: approximately nine-day PBMC culture with coronavirus spike peptide pools or control peptides (ViraFEST assay). These TCRs' antigens remain unknown. Once obtained from cultured CD4+ T cells, the DNA was sequenced using the Oncomine TCR Beta short-read assay. TCRdb processed the PCR reads anew with MiXCR; each CDR3 protein has one entry. The data hold about 12,000 distinct CDR3 sequences, with 48% observed a single time. Sequenced input: CD4+ T cells from blood, cultured in vitro. The receptors derive from a human donor who had recovered from COVID-19.

The V gene is TRBV7-2, the J gene TRBJ2-7; D gene unclear. Germline lookup yields CDR1 SGHTA and CDR2 FQGNSA. The CDR3 is 12 residues long. Deletions cut 2 bases from V and 3 bases from J, with 5 bases between. The CDR3 sequence is CASSLTDYEQYF. The DNA for the CDR3 is TGTGCCAGCAGCTTAACGGACTACGAGCAGTACTTC.

This chain joins TRBV7-2 and TRBJ2-5; D is uncertain. Between the trimmed V and J ends, which lost 8 bases and 2 bases, there was a span of 3 bases. Germline CDR1 is SGHTA and CDR2 is FQGNSA. This CDR3 is 10 amino acids long. CDR3 residues: CASPQETQYF. The CDR3 DNA is TGTGCCAGCCCGCAAGAGACCCAGTACTTC.

The J gene is TRBJ1-2, the V gene TRBV12-3 or TRBV12-4; perhaps TRBD1 as D (5 bases). V lost 3 bases and J 1 base, leaving 9 bases between the germline ends. This CDR3 spans 14 amino acids. The CDR3 DNA sequence: TGTGCCAGCAGTTTTTCAGGGTTTAACTATGGCTACACCTTC. Translation: CASSFSGFNYGYTF.

CDR3 amino acids: CASTRGSAGANEQFF. In DNA, the CDR3 is TGTGCCAGCACCAGGGGCTCTGCGGGGGCCAATGAGCAGTTCTTC. The rearrangement links TRBV6-1 to TRBJ2-1; a possible D gene is TRBD2 (7 bases). CDR3 size: 15 residues. Germline lookup yields CDR1 MNHNS and CDR2 SASEGT. The V gene lost 7 bases and the J gene lost 6 bases, with 19 bases spanning the gap.

This clonotype was seen a handful of times. This chain connects TRBV7-6 to TRBJ2-3; 10 bases are a match to TRBD1. The CDR3 spans 16 residues. Losses at the gene ends were 3 bases for V and 2 bases for J; bases not matched to a gene: 5. CDR1 is SGHVS, CDR2 FNYEAQ, per germline. As DNA, the CDR3 is TGTGCCAGCAGCTTGACCGGGACAGGGGTCACAGATACGCAGTATTTT. As protein: CASSLTGTGVTDTQYF.

The rearrangement joins TRBV6-1 to TRBJ2-7, with D unclear. Germline CDR1 MNHNS, CDR2 SASEGT. V lost 4 bases, J lost 6 bases, and 10 bases lay in between. This CDR3 is built from 12 residues. This CDR3 is CASSGYRGEQYF. CDR3 nucleotides: TGTGCCAGCAGTGGCTACAGAGGCGAGCAGTACTTC.

The table lists this clonotype with a few counts. The rearrangement links TRBV6-2 or TRBV6-3 to TRBJ2-2; TRBD2 agrees at 8 bases. J was trimmed by 1 base and V by 4 bases; bases with no gene match: 5. Germline V gene sequence: CDR1 MNHEY, CDR2 SVGEGT. The CDR3 is 16 residues long. The CDR3 region has the DNA TGTGCCAGCAGTTTAGCGGGACTCAGGAACACCGGGGAGCTGTTTTTT. It codes for CASSLAGLRNTGELFF.

The J gene is TRBJ2-1, the V gene TRBV6-1; D ambiguous. The V gene lost 6 bases and the J gene lost 8 bases, with 14 bases spanning the gap. Germline V gene sequence: CDR1 MNHNS, CDR2 SASEGT. This CDR3 has 13 residues. CDR3 residues: CASRTPSDHEQFF. Written as DNA, the CDR3 is TGTGCCAGCAGAACACCTTCTGACCATGAGCAGTTCTTC.

This clonotype has just a few counts. The V call is TRBV19, the J call TRBJ1-3, with 7 bases aligning to TRBD1. V trimming: 5 bases; J trimming: 7 bases; junction bases outside the gene matches: 11. This CDR3 comprises 15 residues. The germline V gene has CDR1 LNHDA and CDR2 SQIVND (reference sequence). This chain's CDR3 is CASSPRGDSRNTIYF. In DNA, the CDR3 is TGTGCCAGTAGTCCCAGGGGGGACAGTCGTAACACCATATATTTT.

This clonotype was seen a few times. This chain uses TRBV18 with TRBJ1-2, with TRBD1 identical over 11 bases. CDR1 is KGHSH, CDR2 LQKENI, per germline. Trimming cost V 3 bases and J 0 bases; bases outside gene matches: 6. This CDR3 is 17 amino acids long. The CDR3, as DNA: TGTGCCAGCTCACCGGGACAGGGGGACCTCACTAACTATGGCTACACCTTC. Amino acids: CASSPGQGDLTNYGYTF. Supplemented by reference TRBV18 and TRBJ1-2, the full variable domain reads NAGVMQNPRHLVRRRGQEARLRCSPMKGHSHVYWYRQLPEEGLKFMVYLQKENIIDESGMPKERFSAEFPKEGPSILRIQQVVRGDSAAYFCASSPGQGDLTNYGYTFGSGTRLTVV.

The chain recombines TRBV12-3 or TRBV12-4 with TRBJ2-3, with unresolved D. The V gene lost 6 bases and the J gene lost 2 bases, with 9 bases spanning the gap. The CDR3 consists of 13 residues. The CDR3 DNA is TGTGCCAGCAGCGAAAGAATCACAGATACGCAGTATTTT. This sequence encodes CASSERITDTQYF.

V usage is TRBV12-3 or TRBV12-4 and J usage is TRBJ2-7, with D maybe TRBD1 (5 bases). V dropped 5 bases and J dropped 2 bases, with 13 bases sitting between them. This CDR3 spans 14 amino acids. CDR3 coding DNA: TGTGCCAGCAGTCAGCAGGGTGGAACCTACGAGCAGTACTTC. Residues: CASSQQGGTYEQYF.

The chain joins TRBV4-1 to TRBJ2-7; 7 bases match TRBD1. The V segment lost 2 bases and the J segment 0 bases; nucleotides outside the gene matches: 7. The CDR3 is made up of 16 amino acids. Per germline, CDR1 MGHRA and CDR2 YSYEKL. The CDR3 spells CASSQTSTGSSYEQYF. CDR3 nucleotides: TGCGCCAGCAGCCAAACCTCGACAGGGAGCTCCTACGAGCAGTACTTC.

This clonotype ranks as medium-sized. This chain links TRBV7-9 with TRBJ2-3, with TRBD2 identical over 8 bases. Germline-derived CDR1 and CDR2 are SEHNR and FQNEAQ (reference sequence). V gave up 8 bases and J gave up 2 bases; unmatched junction bases: 12. The CDR3 runs to 16 residues. The DNA of the CDR3 is TGTGCCAGCTCCTACGGGGCTAGCGGGCCCACAGATACGCAGTATTTT. It yields the protein CASSYGASGPTDTQYF.

V and J are TRBV15 and TRBJ2-3; 7 nucleotides align to TRBD1. V dropped 4 bases and J dropped 2; count of bases not matched to a gene: 6. CDR3 length: 15 amino acids. Per the germline V gene, CDR1 is LNHNV and CDR2 is YYDKDF (reference sequence). The CDR3 DNA follows: TGTGCCACCAGCACGGGACAGCTCCTCACAGATACGCAGTATTTT. Its translation: CATSTGQLLTDTQYF.

The rearrangement joins TRBV7-9 to TRBJ2-1, with D perhaps TRBD2 (7 bases). The CDR3 is made up of 14 amino acids. From germline, CDR1 is SEHNR and CDR2 FQNEAQ (reference sequence). The CDR3 DNA sequence: TGTGCGTCGTGTAGGGAGGGGGCCTACAATGAGCAGTTCTTC. This translates into CASCREGAYNEQFF.

The chain couples TRBV11-3 to TRBJ2-7, with D perhaps matching TRBD2 (6 bases). Trimming removed 5 bases from V and 7 bases from J, with 21 bases in between. The germline gives CDR1 SGHNT, CDR2 YENEEA. CDR3 size: 15 residues. The CDR3 region has the DNA TGTGCCAGCAGCAGCAGACGGGGGATTGGTGTGGAGCAGTACTTC. Amino acids: CASSSRRGIGVEQYF.